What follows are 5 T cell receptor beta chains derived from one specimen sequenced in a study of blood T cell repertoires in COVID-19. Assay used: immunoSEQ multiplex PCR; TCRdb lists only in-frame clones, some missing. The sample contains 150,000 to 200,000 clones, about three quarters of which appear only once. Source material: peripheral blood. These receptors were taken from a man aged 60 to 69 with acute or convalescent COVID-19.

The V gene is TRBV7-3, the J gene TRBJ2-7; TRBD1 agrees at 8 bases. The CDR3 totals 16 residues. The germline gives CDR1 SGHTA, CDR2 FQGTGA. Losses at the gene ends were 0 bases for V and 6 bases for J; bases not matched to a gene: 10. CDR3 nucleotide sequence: TGTGCCAGCAGCTTAACTTCTGGAACCGGGACAGGCGAGCAGTACTTC. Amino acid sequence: CASSLTSGTGTGEQYF.

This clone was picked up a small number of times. This chain's CDR3 is CASSLPGDRGIYNSPLHF. The CDR3, as DNA: TGTGCCAGCAGTTTGCCCGGGGACAGGGGCATCTATAATTCACCCCTCCACTTT. The V gene is TRBV28, the J gene TRBJ1-6; 10 bases are shared with TRBD1. J lost 3 bases, V lost 3 bases, and 8 bases had no gene match. CDR1 is MDHEN and CDR2 is SYDVKM in the germline V gene. CDR3 length equals 18 residues.

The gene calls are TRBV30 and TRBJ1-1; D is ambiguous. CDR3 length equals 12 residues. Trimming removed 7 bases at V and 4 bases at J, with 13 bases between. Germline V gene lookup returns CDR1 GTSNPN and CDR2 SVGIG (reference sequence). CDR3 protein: CAFSAGFTEAFF. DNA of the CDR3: TGTGCCTTCTCCGCGGGCTTCACTGAAGCTTTCTTT.

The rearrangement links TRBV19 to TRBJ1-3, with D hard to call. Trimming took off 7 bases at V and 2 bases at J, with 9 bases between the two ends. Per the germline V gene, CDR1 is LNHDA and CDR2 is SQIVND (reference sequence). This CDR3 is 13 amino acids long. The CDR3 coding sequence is TGTGCCAGTATCCCGGGTGCTGGAAACACCATATATTTT. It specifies CASIPGAGNTIYF.

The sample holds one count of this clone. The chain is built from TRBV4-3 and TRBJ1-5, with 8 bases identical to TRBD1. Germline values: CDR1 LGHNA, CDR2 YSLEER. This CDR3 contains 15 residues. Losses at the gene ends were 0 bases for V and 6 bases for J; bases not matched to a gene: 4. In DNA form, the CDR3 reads TGCGCCAGCAGCCAAGAGGACAGGGAGGGTCAGCCCCAGCATTTT. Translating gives CASSQEDREGQPQHF.